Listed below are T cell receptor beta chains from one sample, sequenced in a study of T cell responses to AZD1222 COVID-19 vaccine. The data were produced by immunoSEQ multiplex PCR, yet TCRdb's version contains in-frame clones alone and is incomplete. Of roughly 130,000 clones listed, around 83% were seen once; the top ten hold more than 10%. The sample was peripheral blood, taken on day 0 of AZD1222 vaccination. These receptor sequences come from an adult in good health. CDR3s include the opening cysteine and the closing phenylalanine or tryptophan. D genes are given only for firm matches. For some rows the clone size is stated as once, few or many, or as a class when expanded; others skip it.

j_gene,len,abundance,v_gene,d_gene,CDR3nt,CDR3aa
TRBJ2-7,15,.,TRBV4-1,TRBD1,TGCGCCAGCAGCCTCGGACAGGCCGGCTCCTACGAGCAGTACTTC,CASSLGQAGSYEQYF
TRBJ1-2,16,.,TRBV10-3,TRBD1,TGTGCCATCAGTGAGTCGGGGACAGCTTACTTCTATGGCTACACCTTC,CAISESGTAYFYGYTF
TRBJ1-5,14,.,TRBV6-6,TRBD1,TGTGCCAGCAGTTATGGGGACAGTATCGCGCCCCAGCATTTT,CASSYGDSIAPQHF
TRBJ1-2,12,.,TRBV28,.,TGTGCCAGCAGTCCCTCTAACTATGGCTACACCTTC,CASSPSNYGYTF
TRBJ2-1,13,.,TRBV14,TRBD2,TGTGCCAGCAGCCAGGGACTATTCGGTGAGCAGTTCTTC,CASSQGLFGEQFF
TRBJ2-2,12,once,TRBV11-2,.,TGTGCCAGCAGCTTGAGCACCGGGGAGCTGTTTTTT,CASSLSTGELFF
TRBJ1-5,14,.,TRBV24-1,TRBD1,TGTGCCACCCAAGAAGGGGGCGTAAATCAGCCCCAGCATTTT,CATQEGGVNQPQHF
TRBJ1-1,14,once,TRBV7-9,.,TGTGCCAGCAGCAGTTGGAAGGGGAACACTGAAGCTTTCTTT,CASSSWKGNTEAFF
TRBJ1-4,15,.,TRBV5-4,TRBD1,TGTGCCAGCAGCCTACAGGGGTGGTCTAATGAAAAACTGTTTTTT,CASSLQGWSNEKLFF
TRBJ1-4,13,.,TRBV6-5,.,TGTGCCAGCAGTTACAGTCATTTTGAAAAACTGTTTTTT,CASSYSHFEKLFF
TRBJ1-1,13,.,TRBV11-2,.,TGTGCCAGCAGCTTGCCCGCGACGGGTGAAGCTTTCTTT,CASSLPATGEAFF
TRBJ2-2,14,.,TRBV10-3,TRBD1,TGTGCCATCAGGCCGACAGGGGAGGCCGGGGAGCTGTTTTTT,CAIRPTGEAGELFF
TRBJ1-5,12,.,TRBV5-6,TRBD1,TGTGCCAGCAGCCCAGGGGGGCAGCCCCAGCATTTT,CASSPGGQPQHF
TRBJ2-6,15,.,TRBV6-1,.,TGTGCCAGCAGTGAACAAAACTCTGGGGCCAACGTCCTGACTTTC,CASSEQNSGANVLTF
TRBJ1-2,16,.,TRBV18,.,TGTGCCAGCTCACCACTTCCAACAGCCAGTAACTATGGCTACACCTTC,CASSPLPTASNYGYTF
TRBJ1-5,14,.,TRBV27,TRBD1,TGTGCCAGCAGTCCGACAGGGGGCGGTCAGCCCCAGCATTTT,CASSPTGGGQPQHF
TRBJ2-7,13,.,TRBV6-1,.,TGTGCCAGCAGTGAAGCTGGAGGCTACGCGCAGTACTTC,CASSEAGGYAQYF
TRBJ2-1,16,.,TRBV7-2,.,TGTGCCAGCAGCATAGAGGGGGGGGCCCTTAAGAATGAGCAGTTCTTC,CASSIEGGALKNEQFF
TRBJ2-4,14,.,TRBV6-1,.,TGTGCCAGCAGTGAAAGTAGGTTAGAGAACATTCAGTACTTC,CASSESRLENIQYF
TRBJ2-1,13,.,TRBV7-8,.,TGTGCCAGCAGCTTAAGGTGGCGCCCTGAGCAGTTCTTC,CASSLRWRPEQFF
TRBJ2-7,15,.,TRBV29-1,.,TGCAGCGTTGAAGATCCAGGGACTGCGATTAACGAGCAGTACTTC,CSVEDPGTAINEQYF
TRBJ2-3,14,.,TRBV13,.,TGTGCCAGCAGCTTAGACGTAACCGGAGATACGCAGTATTTT,CASSLDVTGDTQYF
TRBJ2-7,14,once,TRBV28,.,TGTGCCAGCAGTTTTGCCAGGGTATCCTACGAGCAGTACTTC,CASSFARVSYEQYF
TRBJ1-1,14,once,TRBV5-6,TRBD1,TGTGCCAGCAGCCAGACAGGGGATATGACTGAAGCTTTCTTT,CASSQTGDMTEAFF
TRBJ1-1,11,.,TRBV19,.,TGTGCCAGTAGCTGGTGGGGGGAAGCTTTCTTT,CASSWWGEAFF
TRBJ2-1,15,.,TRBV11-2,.,TGTGCCAGCAGCTTAGGGGGGAGCTCCTACAATGAGCAGTTCTTC,CASSLGGSSYNEQFF
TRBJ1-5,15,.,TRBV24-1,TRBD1,TGTGCCATTGCAGGGGGCGCATCAAGTCGTCAGCCCCAGCATTTT,CAIAGGASSRQPQHF
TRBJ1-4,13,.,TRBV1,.,TGCACCAGCCCGCGGGGAACTAATGAAAAACTGTTTTTT,CTSPRGTNEKLFF
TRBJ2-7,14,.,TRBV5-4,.,TGTGCCAGCACCGAACAGGGTCGGCGACGCGAGCAGTACTTC,CASTEQGRRREQYF
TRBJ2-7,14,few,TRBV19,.,TGTGCCAGTAGTTCCTACAGGGTCCCCTACGAGCAGTACTTC,CASSSYRVPYEQYF
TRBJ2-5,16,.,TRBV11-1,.,TGTGCCAGCAGCTTCGAACTACTAGCAGGGGGAGAGACCCAGTACTTC,CASSFELLAGGETQYF
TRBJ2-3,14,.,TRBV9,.,TGTGCCTCAAGGAGAGGCGGGACCACAGATACGCAGTATTTT,CASRRGGTTDTQYF
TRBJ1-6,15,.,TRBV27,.,TGTGCCAGCAGTCGTGTCGGGACACCTCCCCCACCCCTCCACTTT,CASSRVGTPPPPLHF
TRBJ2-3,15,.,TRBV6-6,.,TGTGCCAGCAGTTTACAGGGGGGACTAACAGATACGCAGTATTTT,CASSLQGGLTDTQYF
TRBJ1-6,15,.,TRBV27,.,TGTGCCAGCTTGTCACAGGGAGAAAATAATTCACCCCTCCACTTT,CASLSQGENNSPLHF
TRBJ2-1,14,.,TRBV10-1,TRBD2,TGCGCCAGCAGCACGGGGGGTGTGGGGAATGAGCAGTTCTTC,CASSTGGVGNEQFF
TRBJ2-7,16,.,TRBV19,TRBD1,TGTGCCAGTAGTATGGGGGACAGGGGGAACCCCTACGAGCAGTACTTC,CASSMGDRGNPYEQYF
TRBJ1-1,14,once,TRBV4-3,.,TGCGCCAGCAGCCAAGGCTGGTCGAACACTGAAGCTTTCTTT,CASSQGWSNTEAFF
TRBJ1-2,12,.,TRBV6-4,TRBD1,TGTGCCAGCAGCGCTGACAGGGTCGGCTACACCTTC,CASSADRVGYTF
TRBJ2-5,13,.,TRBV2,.,TGTGCCAGCAGTGAACAGGGTTTGGAGACCCAGTACTTC,CASSEQGLETQYF
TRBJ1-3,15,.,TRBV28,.,TGTGCCAGCAGTCGAAGACAACTCTCTGGAAACACCATATATTTT,CASSRRQLSGNTIYF
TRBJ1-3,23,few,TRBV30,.,TGTGCCTGGAGTCACGCGGACCGCCCGGGGAGGACAGAACGCCTACCCTCTGGAAACACCATATATTTT,CAWSHADRPGRTERLPSGNTIYF
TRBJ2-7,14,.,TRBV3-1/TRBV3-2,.,TGTGCCAGCAGCTACGTCTCTAGGCCAGACGAGCAGTACTTC,CASSYVSRPDEQYF
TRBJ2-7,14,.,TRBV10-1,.,TGCGCCAGCAGTGACACGGACTCTCCCTACGAGCAGTACTTC,CASSDTDSPYEQYF
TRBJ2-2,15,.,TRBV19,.,TGTGCCAGTAGTGCCGGGGGGCTGAACACCGGGGAGCTGTTTTTT,CASSAGGLNTGELFF
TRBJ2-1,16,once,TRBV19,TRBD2,TGTGCCAGTAGTATAGGTAGCGGGAGTTTTTACAATGAGCAGTTCTTC,CASSIGSGSFYNEQFF
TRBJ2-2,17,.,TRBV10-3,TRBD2,TGTGCCATCAGTGAGTCGCCTAGCGGATTAACCACCGGGGAGCTGTTTTTT,CAISESPSGLTTGELFF
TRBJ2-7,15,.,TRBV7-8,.,TGTGCCAGCGGATTAGGGACCACCCCTGGCTACGAGCAGTACTTC,CASGLGTTPGYEQYF
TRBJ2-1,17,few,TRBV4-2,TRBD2,TGTGCCAGCAGCCAAGAGGGGCTAGCGGGCCTCGGCAATGAGCAGTTCTTC,CASSQEGLAGLGNEQFF
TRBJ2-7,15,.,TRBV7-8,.,TGTGCCAGCAGCTTAGTAACCGGCAGGGGCTACGAGCAGTACTTC,CASSLVTGRGYEQYF
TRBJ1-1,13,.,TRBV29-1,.,TGCAGCGTTGAGGGGGGAGAGTACACTGAAGCTTTCTTT,CSVEGGEYTEAFF
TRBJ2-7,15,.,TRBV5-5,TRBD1,TGTGCCAGCAGCTTGGTCCCGGGACAGGGTTACGAGCAGTACTTC,CASSLVPGQGYEQYF
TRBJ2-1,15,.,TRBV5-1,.,TGCGCCAGCAGCTTGGGGCTAGCTGGATACAATGAGCAGTTCTTC,CASSLGLAGYNEQFF
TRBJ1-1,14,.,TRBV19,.,TGTGCCAGTAGTATCAGGGCTCCCAACACTGAAGCTTTCTTT,CASSIRAPNTEAFF
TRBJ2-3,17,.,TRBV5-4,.,TGTGCCAGCAGCGACAACCTTCAGTCTAGCTCCGCAGATACGCAGTATTTT,CASSDNLQSSSADTQYF
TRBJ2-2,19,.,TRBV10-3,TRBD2,TGTGCCATCAGTGAGTCGACCATTTACCGCGGGAGTGATACCGGGGAGCTGTTTTTT,CAISESTIYRGSDTGELFF
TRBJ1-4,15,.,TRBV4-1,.,TGCGCCAGCAGCCAAAATTGGTCAGAAGGTGAAAAACTGTTTTTT,CASSQNWSEGEKLFF
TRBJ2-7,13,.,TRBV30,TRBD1,TGTGCCTGGAGGAGTACCGGGACAGGGGAGGAGTACTTC,CAWRSTGTGEEYF
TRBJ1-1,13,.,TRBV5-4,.,TGTGCCAGCAGCATAGGACAGCTCACTGAAGCTTTCTTT,CASSIGQLTEAFF
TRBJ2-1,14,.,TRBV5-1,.,TGCGCCAGCACCCCCCGGGGGACTTACAATGAGCAGTTCTTC,CASTPRGTYNEQFF